These T cell receptor beta chains were read from a single sample in a study of T cell changes during pregnancy in multiple sclerosis. The assay was immunoSEQ multiplex PCR, and TCRdb's table has in-frame clones only and misses some. The table records about 15,000 clones, 80% to 90% of them present only once. This material consisted of CD8+ T cells from peripheral blood mononuclear cells, taken in the second trimester of pregnancy. The source is a female donor in good health, enrolled as a control in a pregnancy study. Each CDR3 is given with its conserved first and last residue. A D gene is named only where the DNA matches it firmly. Not all rows give a size; the values are once, few, many and, for expanded clones, a class.

j_gene: TRBJ1-2; d_gene: NA; abundance: NA; v_gene: TRBV27; CDR3aa: CASRFAVQGGTGYTF; CDR3nt: TGTGCCAGCAGATTCGCCGTACAGGGCGGTACTGGCTACACCTTC
j_gene: TRBJ2-1; d_gene: TRBD2; abundance: NA; v_gene: TRBV2; CDR3aa: CASSELAGGPNEQFF; CDR3nt: TGTGCCAGCAGTGAACTAGCGGGGGGGCCGAATGAGCAGTTCTTC
j_gene: TRBJ1-2; d_gene: TRBD1; abundance: few; v_gene: TRBV7-8; CDR3aa: CASSLAVTGIYGYTF; CDR3nt: TGTGCCAGCAGCCTAGCGGTGACAGGGATCTATGGCTACACCTTC
j_gene: TRBJ2-3; d_gene: TRBD2; abundance: once; v_gene: TRBV5-6; CDR3aa: CASSLALAGRDTQYF; CDR3nt: TGTGCCAGCAGCTTGGCCCTAGCGGGGAGAGATACGCAGTATTTT
j_gene: TRBJ1-2; d_gene: TRBD1; abundance: NA; v_gene: TRBV7-9; CDR3aa: CAIGTGESYGYTF; CDR3nt: TGTGCCATCGGGACAGGAGAGAGCTATGGCTACACCTTC
j_gene: TRBJ2-7; d_gene: NA; abundance: NA; v_gene: TRBV9; CDR3aa: CASSVGADSSYEQYF; CDR3nt: TGTGCCAGCAGCGTAGGGGCGGACAGCTCCTACGAGCAGTACTTC
j_gene: TRBJ1-1; d_gene: TRBD1; abundance: few; v_gene: TRBV5-1; CDR3aa: CASSPGQGYTEAFF; CDR3nt: TGCGCCAGCAGCCCGGGACAGGGGTACACTGAAGCTTTCTTT
j_gene: TRBJ1-1; d_gene: NA; abundance: NA; v_gene: TRBV6-5; CDR3aa: CASRSGSGAFF; CDR3nt: TGTGCCAGCAGGTCAGGCAGTGGGGCTTTCTTT
j_gene: TRBJ2-7; d_gene: NA; abundance: NA; v_gene: TRBV7-6; CDR3aa: CASNSGLGYEQYF; CDR3nt: TGTGCCAGCAACTCGGGTTTAGGATACGAGCAGTACTTC
j_gene: TRBJ1-4; d_gene: NA; abundance: medium-sized; v_gene: TRBV5-5; CDR3aa: CASSLEPRSGAEKLFF; CDR3nt: TGTGCCAGCAGCTTGGAGCCCCGGAGCGGGGCTGAAAAACTGTTTTTT
j_gene: TRBJ2-1; d_gene: NA; abundance: NA; v_gene: TRBV5-4; CDR3aa: CASSLVVPQDNEQFF; CDR3nt: TGTGCCAGCAGCTTGGTAGTCCCCCAGGACAATGAGCAGTTCTTC
j_gene: TRBJ2-1; d_gene: NA; abundance: NA; v_gene: TRBV6-1; CDR3aa: CASSEGAGLSNEQFF; CDR3nt: TGTGCCAGCAGTGAAGGCGCAGGGTTATCGAATGAGCAGTTCTTC
j_gene: TRBJ2-3; d_gene: TRBD1; abundance: NA; v_gene: TRBV4-3; CDR3aa: CASSQDDRTGVTDTQYF; CDR3nt: TGCGCCAGCAGCCAAGACGATCGGACAGGGGTCACAGATACGCAGTATTTT
j_gene: TRBJ1-1; d_gene: NA; abundance: once; v_gene: TRBV7-9; CDR3aa: CASSLGQSNTEAFF; CDR3nt: TGTGCCAGCAGCCTGGGACAATCGAACACTGAAGCTTTCTTT
j_gene: TRBJ2-2; d_gene: NA; abundance: NA; v_gene: TRBV2; CDR3aa: CASSGAGTTGTGELFF; CDR3nt: TGTGCCAGCAGTGGGGCGGGGACCACCGGCACCGGGGAGCTGTTTTTT
j_gene: TRBJ2-7; d_gene: NA; abundance: NA; v_gene: TRBV5-6; CDR3aa: CASSLVGSQGSYEQYF; CDR3nt: TGTGCCAGCAGCTTGGTGGGTTCCCAGGGATCCTACGAGCAGTACTTC
j_gene: TRBJ1-6; d_gene: NA; abundance: once; v_gene: TRBV7-6; CDR3aa: CASSQDGGDNSPLHF; CDR3nt: TGTGCCAGCAGCCAGGATGGGGGCGACAATTCACCCCTCCACTTT